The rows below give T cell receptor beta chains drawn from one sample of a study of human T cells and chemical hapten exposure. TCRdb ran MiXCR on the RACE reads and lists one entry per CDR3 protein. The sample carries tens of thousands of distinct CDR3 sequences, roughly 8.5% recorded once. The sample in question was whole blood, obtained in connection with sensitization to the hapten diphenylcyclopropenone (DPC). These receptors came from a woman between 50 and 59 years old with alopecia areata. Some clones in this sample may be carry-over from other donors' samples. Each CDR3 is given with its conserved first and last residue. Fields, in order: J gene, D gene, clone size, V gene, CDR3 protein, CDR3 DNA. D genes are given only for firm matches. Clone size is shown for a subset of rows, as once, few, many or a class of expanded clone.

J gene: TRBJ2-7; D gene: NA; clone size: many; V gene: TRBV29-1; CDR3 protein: CSVVGQSGGSYEQYF; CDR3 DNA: TGCAGCGTTGTCGGCCAATCTGGGGGGTCCTACGAGCAGTACTTC
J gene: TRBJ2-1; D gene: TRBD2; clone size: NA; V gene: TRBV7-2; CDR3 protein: CASSVAGYNYNEQFF; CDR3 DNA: TGTGCCAGCAGCGTAGCGGGATACAACTACAATGAGCAGTTCTTC
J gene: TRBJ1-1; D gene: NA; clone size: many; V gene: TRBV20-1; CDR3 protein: CSARVGVDTEAFF; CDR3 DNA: TGCAGTGCTAGGGTTGGGGTCGACACTGAAGCTTTCTTT
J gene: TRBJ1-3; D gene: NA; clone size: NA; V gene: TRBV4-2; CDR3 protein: CASSQSGTNTIYF; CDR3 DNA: TGTGCCAGCAGCCAGTCCGGGACTAACACCATATATTTT
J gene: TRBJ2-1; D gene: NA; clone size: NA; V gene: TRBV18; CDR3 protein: CASSPGLGQFF; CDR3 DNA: TGTGCCAGCTCACCCGGACTGGGGCAGTTCTTC
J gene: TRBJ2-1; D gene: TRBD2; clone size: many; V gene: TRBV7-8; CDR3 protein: CASSLLAGGRYEQFF; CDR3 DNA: TGTGCCAGCAGCTTACTAGCGGGGGGGCGTTATGAGCAGTTCTTC
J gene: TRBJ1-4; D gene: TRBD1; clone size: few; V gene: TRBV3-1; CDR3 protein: CASSQTGQGSGEKLFF; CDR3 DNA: TGTGCCAGCAGCCAGACCGGACAGGGTTCGGGCGAAAAACTGTTTTTT
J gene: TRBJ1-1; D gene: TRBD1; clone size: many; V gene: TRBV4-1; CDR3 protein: CASSQAGQGMRSNTEAFF; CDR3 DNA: TGCGCCAGCAGCCAAGCCGGACAGGGAATGAGGAGTAACACTGAAGCTTTCTTT
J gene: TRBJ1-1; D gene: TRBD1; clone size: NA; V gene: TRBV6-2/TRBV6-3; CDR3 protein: CASSYPSDRATEAFF; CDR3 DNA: TGTGCCAGCAGTTACCCGTCGGACAGGGCAACTGAAGCTTTCTTT
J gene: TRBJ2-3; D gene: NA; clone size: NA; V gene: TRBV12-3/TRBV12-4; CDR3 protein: CASSRSGGQYF; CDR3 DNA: TGTGCCAGCAGTAGATCGGGCGGCCAGTATTTT
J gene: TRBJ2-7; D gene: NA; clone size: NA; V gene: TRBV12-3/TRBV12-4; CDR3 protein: CASRKDLGRYEQYF; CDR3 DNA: TGTGCCAGCAGGAAGGACTTGGGAAGGTACGAGCAGTACTTC
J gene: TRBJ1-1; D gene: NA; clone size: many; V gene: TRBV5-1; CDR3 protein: CASSLEAGMAEAFF; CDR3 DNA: TGCGCCAGCAGCTTGGAAGCAGGGATGGCTGAAGCTTTCTTT
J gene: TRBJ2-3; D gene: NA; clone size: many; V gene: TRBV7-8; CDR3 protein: CASSFAPGKKRDTQYF; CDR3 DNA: TGTGCCAGCAGCTTCGCTCCGGGGAAGAAGCGAGATACGCAGTATTTT
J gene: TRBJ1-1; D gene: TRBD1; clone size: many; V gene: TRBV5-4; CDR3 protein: CASSGQGYFEAFF; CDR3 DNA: TGTGCCAGCAGCGGACAGGGTTACTTTGAAGCTTTCTTT
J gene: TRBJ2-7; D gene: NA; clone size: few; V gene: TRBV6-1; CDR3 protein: CASSATLDKEHEQYF; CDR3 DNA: TGTGCCAGCAGCGCCACGCTGGATAAAGAGCACGAGCAGTACTTC
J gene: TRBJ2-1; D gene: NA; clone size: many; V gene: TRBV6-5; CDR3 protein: CASSYARFSYNEQFF; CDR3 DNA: TGTGCCAGCAGTTACGCGAGGTTCTCCTACAATGAGCAGTTCTTC
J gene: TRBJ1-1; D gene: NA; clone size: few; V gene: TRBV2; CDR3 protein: CASMGEGGTEAFF; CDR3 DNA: TGTGCCAGCATGGGGGAGGGTGGCACTGAAGCTTTCTTT
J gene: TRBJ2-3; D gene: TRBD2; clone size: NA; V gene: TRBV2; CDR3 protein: CASSEVAGGTYWGTDTQYF; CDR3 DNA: TGTGCCAGCAGTGAAGTAGCGGGGGGCACCTATTGGGGCACAGATACGCAGTATTTT
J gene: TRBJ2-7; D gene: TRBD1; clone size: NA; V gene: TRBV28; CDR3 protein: CASRYQGDEQYF; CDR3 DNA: TGTGCCAGTAGATATCAGGGGGACGAGCAGTACTTC
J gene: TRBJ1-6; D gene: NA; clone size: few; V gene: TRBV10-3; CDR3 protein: CAISESRGYNSPLHF; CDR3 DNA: TGTGCCATCAGTGAGTCAAGGGGGTATAATTCACCCCTCCACTTT
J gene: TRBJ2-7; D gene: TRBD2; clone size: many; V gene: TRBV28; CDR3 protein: CASTAGGEYEQYF; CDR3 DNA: TGTGCCAGCACGGCGGGGGGTGAATACGAGCAGTACTTC
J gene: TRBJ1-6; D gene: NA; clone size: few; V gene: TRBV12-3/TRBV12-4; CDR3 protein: CASSFRGLNSPLHF; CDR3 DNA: TGTGCCAGCAGTTTTCGGGGGTTAAATTCACCCCTCCACTTT
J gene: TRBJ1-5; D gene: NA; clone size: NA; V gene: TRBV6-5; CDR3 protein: CASRTSGTSNQPQHF; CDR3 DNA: TGTGCCAGCAGAACGTCAGGGACCAGCAATCAGCCCCAGCATTTT
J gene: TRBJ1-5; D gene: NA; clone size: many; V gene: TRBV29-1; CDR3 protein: CSTRVCQPQHF; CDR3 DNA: TGCAGCACCAGGGTTTGTCAGCCCCAGCATTTT
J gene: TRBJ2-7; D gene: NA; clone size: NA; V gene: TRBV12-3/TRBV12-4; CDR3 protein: CASSRTYEQYF; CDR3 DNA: TGTGCCAGCAGCCGCACCTACGAGCAGTACTTC
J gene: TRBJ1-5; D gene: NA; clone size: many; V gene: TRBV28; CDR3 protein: CASKGEGHGNQPQHF; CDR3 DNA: TGTGCCAGCAAGGGGGAGGGACATGGCAATCAGCCCCAGCATTTT
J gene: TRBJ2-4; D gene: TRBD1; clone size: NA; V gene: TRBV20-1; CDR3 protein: CSAGQGLGKNIQYF; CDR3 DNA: TGCAGTGCTGGACAGGGTTTAGGCAAAAACATTCAGTACTTC
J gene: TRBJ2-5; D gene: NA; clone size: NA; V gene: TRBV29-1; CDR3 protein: CSVQWTERETQYF; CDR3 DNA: TGCAGCGTTCAATGGACCGAGCGAGAGACCCAGTACTTC
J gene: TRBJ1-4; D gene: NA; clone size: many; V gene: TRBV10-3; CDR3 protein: CAISESVRRGVNEKLFF; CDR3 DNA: TGTGCCATCAGTGAGTCGGTTAGGAGGGGCGTAAATGAAAAACTGTTTTTT
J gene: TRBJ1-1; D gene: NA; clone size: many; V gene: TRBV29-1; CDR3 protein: CSVGPRSGTEAFF; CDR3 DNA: TGCAGCGTGGGACCGAGATCGGGGACTGAAGCTTTCTTT
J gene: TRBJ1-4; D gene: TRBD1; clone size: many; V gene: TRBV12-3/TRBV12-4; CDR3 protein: CASSSPRQGASEKLFF; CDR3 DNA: TGTGCCAGCAGTTCTCCACGACAGGGGGCGAGTGAAAAACTGTTTTTT
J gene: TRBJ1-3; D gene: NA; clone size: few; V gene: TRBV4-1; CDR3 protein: CASSQDLVSSGNTIYF; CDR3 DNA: TGCGCCAGCAGCCAAGATCTGGTGAGCTCTGGAAACACCATATATTTT
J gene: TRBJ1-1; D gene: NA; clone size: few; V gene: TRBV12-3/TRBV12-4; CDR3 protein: CASRNRAMNTEAFF; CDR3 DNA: TGTGCCAGCAGAAACAGGGCAATGAACACTGAAGCTTTCTTT
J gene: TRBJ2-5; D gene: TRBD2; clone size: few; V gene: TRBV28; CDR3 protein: CASCTQGLAGGPGETQYF; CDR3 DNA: TGTGCCAGCTGCACACAGGGACTAGCGGGAGGGCCGGGTGAGACCCAGTACTTC
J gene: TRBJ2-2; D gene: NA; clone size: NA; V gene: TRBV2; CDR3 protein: CASIPDNTGELFF; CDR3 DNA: TGTGCCAGCATTCCGGACAACACCGGGGAGCTGTTTTTT
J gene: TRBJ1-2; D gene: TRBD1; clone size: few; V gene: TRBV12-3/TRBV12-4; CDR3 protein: CASSPTQQGAGYGYTF; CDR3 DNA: TGTGCCAGCAGTCCTACCCAACAGGGGGCAGGCTATGGCTACACCTTC
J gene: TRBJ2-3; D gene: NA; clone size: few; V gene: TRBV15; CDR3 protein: CATSPHGKPPSTDTQYF; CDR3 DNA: TGTGCCACCAGCCCCCACGGAAAGCCACCAAGCACAGATACGCAGTATTTT
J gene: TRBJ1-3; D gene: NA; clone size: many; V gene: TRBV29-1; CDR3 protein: CSGMGGFGNTIYF; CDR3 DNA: TGCAGCGGTATGGGGGGGTTTGGAAACACCATATATTTT
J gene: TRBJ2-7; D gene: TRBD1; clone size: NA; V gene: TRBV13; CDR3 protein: CASSMRTGYYEQYF; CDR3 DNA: TGTGCCAGCAGCATGAGGACAGGGTATTACGAGCAGTACTTC
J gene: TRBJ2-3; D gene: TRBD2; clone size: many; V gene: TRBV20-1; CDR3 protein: CSARVGYELAGLTDTQYF; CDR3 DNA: TGCAGTGCTAGAGTAGGTTACGAACTAGCGGGCCTCACAGATACGCAGTATTTT
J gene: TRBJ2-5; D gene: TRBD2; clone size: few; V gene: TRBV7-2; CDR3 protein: CASSSLLAGGQETQYF; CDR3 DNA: TGTGCCAGCAGCTCACTACTAGCGGGAGGCCAAGAGACCCAGTACTTC
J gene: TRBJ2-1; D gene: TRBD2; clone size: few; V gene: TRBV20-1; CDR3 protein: CSARRRAGGPKSEQFF; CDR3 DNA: TGCAGTGCTAGAAGGCGGGCGGGAGGGCCAAAGAGTGAGCAGTTCTTC
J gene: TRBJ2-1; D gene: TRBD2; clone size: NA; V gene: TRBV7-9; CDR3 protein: CASSLAGKFIDEQFF; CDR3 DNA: TGTGCCAGCAGCCTAGCGGGAAAGTTTATCGATGAGCAGTTCTTC
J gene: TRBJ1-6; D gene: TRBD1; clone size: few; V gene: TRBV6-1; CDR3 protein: CASSLLQGAGPLHF; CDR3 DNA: TGTGCCAGCAGTCTTTTACAGGGGGCGGGGCCCCTCCACTTT
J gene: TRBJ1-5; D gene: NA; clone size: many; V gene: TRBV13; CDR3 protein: CASSLGRTNQPQHF; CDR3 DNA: TGTGCCAGCAGCTTAGGGCGGACCAATCAGCCCCAGCATTTT
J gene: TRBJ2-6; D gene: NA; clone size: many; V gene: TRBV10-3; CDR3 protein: CAISELRGERSGANVLTF; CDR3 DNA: TGTGCCATCAGTGAGCTTCGAGGGGAACGCTCTGGGGCCAACGTCCTGACTTTC
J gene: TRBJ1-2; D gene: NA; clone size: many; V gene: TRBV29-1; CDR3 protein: CSVAGVVDYGYTF; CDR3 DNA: TGCAGCGTTGCAGGGGTCGTGGACTATGGCTACACCTTC
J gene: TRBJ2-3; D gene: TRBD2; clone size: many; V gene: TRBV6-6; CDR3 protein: CASSKRGTSGDTQYF; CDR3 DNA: TGTGCCAGCAGTAAAAGGGGGACTAGCGGAGATACGCAGTATTTT
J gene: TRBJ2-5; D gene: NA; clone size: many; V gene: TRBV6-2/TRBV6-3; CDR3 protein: CASRRTRQETQYF; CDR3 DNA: TGTGCCAGCAGACGGACACGCCAAGAGACCCAGTACTTC
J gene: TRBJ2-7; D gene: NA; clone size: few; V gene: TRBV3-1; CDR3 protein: CASSQRDVEQYF; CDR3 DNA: TGTGCCAGCAGCCAAAGGGACGTAGAGCAGTACTTC
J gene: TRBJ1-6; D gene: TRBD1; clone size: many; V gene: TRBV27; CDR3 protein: CASSLSDRGGSPLHF; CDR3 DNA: TGTGCCAGCAGTTTATCGGACAGGGGGGGGTCACCCCTCCACTTT
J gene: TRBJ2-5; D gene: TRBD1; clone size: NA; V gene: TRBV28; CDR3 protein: CASSFMVGGIQETQYF; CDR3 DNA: TGTGCCAGCAGTTTCATGGTAGGGGGCATTCAAGAGACCCAGTACTTC
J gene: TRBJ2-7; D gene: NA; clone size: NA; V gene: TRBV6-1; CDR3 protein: CASSYTQPPDEQYF; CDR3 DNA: TGTGCCAGCAGTTACACCCAACCGCCTGACGAGCAGTACTTC
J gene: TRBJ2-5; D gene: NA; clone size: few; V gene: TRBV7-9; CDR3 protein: CASSSPGRQETQYF; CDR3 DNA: TGTGCCAGCAGCTCTCCGGGACGCCAAGAGACCCAGTACTTC